Sequencing of this T cell receptor (beta chain) was carried out in a study of shared clonotypes between healthy human individuals. The data were produced by immunoSEQ multiplex PCR, yet TCRdb's version contains in-frame clones alone and is incomplete. Altogether under 850,000 clones are present, 55% to 75% being singletons, with the ten largest covering about 1.7%. The CDR3 contains 14 residues. Trimming stripped 6 bases from V and 2 bases from J, with 14 bases between. Germline V CDR1 and CDR2: MNHNS, SASEGT. The chain is built from TRBV6-1 and TRBJ2-7; D assignment may be TRBD1 or TRBD2 (6 bases each). Sequenced: memory CD4+ T cells sorted from blood. The subset: CD45RA-negative fraction. The TCR was taken from a woman aged 25-40 years in good health. In DNA, the CDR3 is TGTGCCAGCAGGAGGGAGGACAGTACCTACGAGCAGTACTTC. This translates into CASRREDSTYEQYF.